This TCR beta chain derives from a study of cytomegalovirus exposure and HLA in healthy donors. Study-level background: Membership in the Caucasian-associated ancestry cluster was found for 81% of approximately 400 genotyped donors.

Germline V gene sequence: CDR1 MNHNY, CDR2 SVGAGI (reference sequence). The CDR3 is 12 amino acids. Study results and limitations: Several of the most significant clusters appeared linked to common viral pathogens, based on a later analysis. Rarity held for most TCR sequences, but there were some public TCRs that occurred in many donors.

The primer mix had 60 Vbeta and 13 Jbeta primers. Profiling relied on immunoSEQ multiplex PCR, and the TCRdb table lists in-frame clones only, not all of them. The sample yields about 69,000 clones, more than 75% seen once. A word on this clone: What it recognizes is unknown. Germline is not matched at one junction end, which may reflect a read error.

The study sampled nominally healthy donors, though unrecorded immune exposures were likely. The chain recombines TRBV6-6 with TRBJ2-1, with 9 bases lining up with TRBD1. The source is a man aged 18 to 35 in good health and CMV-seronegative. Material for sequencing was PBMCs. CDR3 sequence: CASSPEGQGQLF. The CDR3 nucleotides read TGTGCCAGCAGCCCCGAAGGACAGGGGCAGCTCTTC.